The text below deals with one T cell receptor (beta chain). Its target is unknown. Germline assignment: CDR1 LNHNV and CDR2 YYDKDF (reference sequence). This CDR3 contains 14 residues. The V and J ends lost 1 base and 2 bases respectively, with 9 bases between them. Measured with immunoSEQ multiplex PCR; TCRdb has only the in-frame clones, and not every one. The table records approximately 120,000 clones, roughly 89% of them present only once. The data were taken from a study of cytomegalovirus exposure and HLA in healthy donors. Points from the study as a whole: Most TCRs appeared rarely, but some public TCRs recurred in many donors. Later, an analysis found that TCR clusters from the first cohort tended to co-occur in the 110 or so validation repertoires. Cytomegalovirus association was listed for 170 or so TCR beta chains.

The J gene is TRBJ2-7, the V gene TRBV15; D is uncertain. Source material: PBMCs. This clonotype originated in a woman aged 18-29 years in good health and CMV-seronegative. The CDR3 coding sequence is TGTGCCACCAGCAGAGGATCAGTCACCTACGAGCAGTACTTC. Amino acid sequence: CATSRGSVTYEQYF.